This entry is about one TCR beta chain. Its antigen is not known. These data are taken from a study of cytomegalovirus exposure and HLA in healthy donors. Notes on the study in general: Researchers reported in a later analysis that a missense DCLRE1C variant was tied to TCR beta V- and J-gene trimming. Later, an analysis showed that TCR beta chains associated with HLA were more clonally expanded than others that were equally common.

CDR1 and CDR2 (germline): MDHEN, SYDVKM. This CDR3 region has 13 residues. Trimming removed 6 bases from V and 4 bases from J; junction bases left unmatched: 4. This PCR relied on a set of 60 Vbeta primers and 13 Jbeta primers. Original processing methods: In a later analysis, the count reached some 88 million unique TCR beta chains, with around 10 million shared. Profiling relied on immunoSEQ multiplex PCR, and the TCRdb table lists in-frame clones only, not all of them. The V and J calls and clone size come from that table; D and trimming were worked out from the DNA. The data contain about 190,000 clones, more than 75% of them singletons.

Material: PBMCs. V is TRBV28 and J is TRBJ1-2; 8 bases are a match to TRBD1. The clonotype originates from a man younger than 45 in good health and CMV-seronegative. CDR3 DNA: TGTGCCAGCAGGGCAGGGGGCACCTATGGCTACACCTTC. Translating it yields CASRAGGTYGYTF.